Below, 23 T cell receptor beta chains from the same sample are listed, as sequenced in a study of cytomegalovirus exposure and HLA in healthy donors. The PCR was carried out with 60 Vbeta primers and 13 Jbeta primers. The method was immunoSEQ multiplex PCR; TCRdb's version includes in-frame clones alone and lacks a portion of them. The table lists 50,000 to 70,000 clones. Sequencing input: PBMCs. These receptors were collected from a man aged 50-60 years in good health and CMV-seropositive.

The chain links TRBV2 to TRBJ2-7, with TRBD2 matching 8 bases. From germline, CDR1 is SNHLY and CDR2 FYNNEI. The CDR3 contains 14 residues. V trimming: 7 bases; J trimming: 5 bases; junction bases outside the gene matches: 10. The CDR3 region has the DNA TGTGCCAGCACCCGCGGGGGGAACCCCCACGAGCAGTACTTC. Its translation is CASTRGGNPHEQYF.

This chain uses TRBV27 with TRBJ1-2, with D possibly being TRBD1 (5 bases). The germline V gene encodes CDR1 MNHEY and CDR2 SMNVEV (reference sequence). The germline V and J ends were trimmed by 6 bases and 4 bases, with 18 bases remaining between them. The CDR3 totals 15 residues. In DNA form, the CDR3 reads TGTGCCAGCAGGTTTAAGGTGGGGGGAAGCTATGGCTACACCTTC. Amino acid sequence: CASRFKVGGSYGYTF.

This chain connects TRBV29-1 to TRBJ1-1, with TRBD1 as a possible D gene (6 bases). This CDR3 has 15 amino acids. V was clipped by 8 bases and J by 0 bases, with 19 bases between them. Germline CDR1 SQVTM, CDR2 ANQGSEA. CDR3 sequence: CSSTGRVAMNTEAFF. The CDR3 nucleotides read TGCAGCTCAACAGGGAGGGTTGCGATGAACACTGAAGCTTTCTTT. Variable domain in full (rest from reference TRBV29-1 and TRBJ1-1): SAVISQKPSRDICQRGTSLTIQCQVDSQVTMMFWYRQQPGQSLTLIATANQGSEATYESGFVIDKFPISRPNLTFSTLTVSNMSPEDSSIYLCSSTGRVAMNTEAFFGQGTRLTVV.

The chain combines TRBV15 with TRBJ2-1, with TRBD2 as a possible D gene (5 bases). Germline loops: CDR1 LNHNV, CDR2 YYDKDF (reference sequence). The CDR3 totals 16 residues. Trimming took 2 bases from V and 2 from J, leaving 13 bases between them. The CDR3 loop reads CATSRKRGGTYNEQFF. The CDR3 region has the DNA TGTGCCACCAGCAGAAAACGGGGTGGTACCTACAATGAGCAGTTCTTC.

This rearrangement joins TRBV7-9 to TRBJ1-1; D gene unclear. The CDR3 runs 12 residues. The germline V and J ends were trimmed by 0 bases and 8 bases, with 7 bases remaining between them. Germline V CDR1 and CDR2: SEHNR, FQNEAQ (reference sequence). Here the CDR3 reads CASSLARAEAFF. The CDR3 region has the DNA TGTGCCAGCAGCTTAGCGCGGGCAGAAGCTTTCTTT.

The CDR3, as DNA: TGTGCCAGCAGCCCCTACAGGGTCTTCAGCTACGAGCAGTACTTC. Its translation: CASSPYRVFSYEQYF. The gene calls are TRBV7-8 and TRBJ2-7, with D possibly TRBD1 on 6 matching bases. Germline values: CDR1 SGHVS, CDR2 FQNEAQ. The CDR3 spans 15 residues. V gave up 5 bases and J gave up 3 bases, with 17 bases separating them.

The genes are TRBV10-1 and TRBJ2-3; D perhaps matches TRBD2 (7 bases). CDR3 length equals 16 residues. Trimming took 8 bases from V and 0 from J, leaving 18 bases between them. Germline V gene sequence: CDR1 WNHNN, CDR2 SYGVQD (reference sequence). The CDR3: CASGGLAVFSTDTQYF. The CDR3 DNA sequence: TGCGCCAGCGGGGGGCTAGCGGTATTTAGCACAGATACGCAGTATTTT.

The gene calls are TRBV5-1 and TRBJ2-7; TRBD2 agrees at 12 bases. Germline loops: CDR1 SGHRS, CDR2 YFSETQ. With 0 bases clipped from V and 2 bases from J, the junction kept 6 bases outside the gene matches. The CDR3 is 17 amino acids. CDR3 nucleotides: TGCGCCAGCAGCTTGGGTGGACTAGCGGGGTTAGCCTACGAGCAGTACTTC. Translated, it gives CASSLGGLAGLAYEQYF.

The CDR3: CASTDRDTEAFF. The CDR3 DNA reads TGTGCCAGCACCGACAGAGACACTGAAGCTTTCTTT. V and J are TRBV6-4 and TRBJ1-1; D perhaps matches TRBD1 (5 bases). V dropped 7 bases and J dropped 3 bases, with 9 bases sitting between them. The CDR3 is 12 residues long. From germline, CDR1 is MRHNA and CDR2 SNTAGT.

The chain has TRBV7-9 and TRBJ1-2; no firm D call. The V and J ends lost 1 base and 5 bases respectively, with 11 bases between them. Germline V gives CDR1 SEHNR, CDR2 FQNEAQ (reference sequence). The CDR3 runs to 14 residues. This chain's CDR3 is CASSLEQARYGYTF. The CDR3 nucleotides read TGTGCCAGCAGCTTAGAGCAGGCTCGGTATGGCTACACCTTC.

The chain is built from TRBV28 and TRBJ1-2; perhaps TRBD1 as D (6 bases). The CDR3 is 14 residues long. Germline values: CDR1 MDHEN, CDR2 SYDVKM. The germline V and J ends were trimmed by 5 bases and 5 bases, with 15 bases remaining between them. CDR3 coding DNA: TGTGCCAGCAGTCAAGGCGGGGGGGCGTATGGCTACACCTTC. Amino acids: CASSQGGGAYGYTF.

The rearrangement joins TRBV18 to TRBJ1-2; D is unclear. V was trimmed by 6 bases and J by 7 bases, leaving 9 bases between them. The length of the CDR3 is 11 residues. Germline CDR1 is KGHSH and CDR2 is LQKENI. The CDR3 DNA reads as TGTGCCAGCTCGCGGGATGGTGGCTACACCTTC. Its protein product is CASSRDGGYTF.

The chain combines TRBV19 with TRBJ1-2; the D gene is possibly TRBD1 (5 bases). This CDR3 region has 13 residues. Trimming removed 5 bases at V and 2 bases at J, with 9 bases between. Germline CDR1 is LNHDA and CDR2 is SQIVND (reference sequence). The CDR3 bases are TGTGCCAGTAGTCTACAGGCGAACTATGGCTACACCTTC. It specifies CASSLQANYGYTF.

As concerns this clone: Its ends do not fully match the called genes, so a read error is possible. The chain combines TRBV7-9 with TRBJ2-5, with TRBD2 matching 10 bases. The CDR3 loop spans 16 amino acids. The germline CDR1 and CDR2 sequences are SEHNR and FQNEAQ (reference sequence). The CDR3 DNA sequence: TGTGCCAGCAGCTTAGGTGGACTAGCGGTCCAAGAGAACCAGTACTTC. Its translation is CASSLGGLAVQENQYF.

The chain carries TRBV5-6 and TRBJ2-2; TRBD2 matches 11 bases. CDR3 length: 16 residues. After removal of 4 bases from V and 5 bases from J, the junction contained 7 bases not matched to a gene. Germline loops: CDR1 SGHDT, CDR2 YYEEEE. In nucleotides, the CDR3 is TGTGCCAGCAGCCCGACTAGCGGGGCGCGGACCGGGGAGCTGTTTTTT. Protein: CASSPTSGARTGELFF.

The chain uses TRBV6-6 and TRBJ2-2; 8 bases line up with TRBD2. There are 16 residues in the CDR3. The germline V gene encodes CDR1 MNHNY and CDR2 SVGAGI (reference sequence). V was clipped by 0 bases and J by 1 base; unmatched bases: 1. DNA for the CDR3: TGTGCCAGCAGTTACTCCCTAGCGGGGAACACCGGGGAGCTGTTTTTT. Amino acids: CASSYSLAGNTGELFF.

The V gene is TRBV18, the J gene TRBJ2-7, with D perhaps TRBD1 (6 bases). The V end lost 3 bases, the J end lost 3 bases, and 12 bases lay between the germline ends. The CDR3 runs to 14 residues. Germline CDR1 is KGHSH and CDR2 is LQKENI. The CDR3 loop is CASSPQQGFYEQYF. In DNA, the CDR3 is TGTGCCAGCTCACCCCAACAGGGTTTCTACGAGCAGTACTTC.

The chain couples TRBV6-1 to TRBJ2-7; 9 bases are a match to TRBD1. CDR1 is MNHNS and CDR2 is SASEGT in the germline V gene. The CDR3 totals 15 residues. Unmatched junction bases numbered 8, after V lost 5 bases and J lost 3 bases. CDR3 residues: CASSSPGQGVYEQYF. DNA of the CDR3: TGTGCCAGCAGTAGCCCGGGACAGGGTGTCTACGAGCAGTACTTC.

The rearrangement uses TRBV7-3 and TRBJ1-2, with 7 bases matching TRBD1. This CDR3 spans 15 amino acids. Germline CDR1 is SGHTA and CDR2 is FQGTGA. J lost 8 bases, V lost 4 bases, and 13 bases had no gene match. CDR3 region: CASSYPRQGPYGYTF. As DNA, the CDR3 is TGTGCCAGCAGCTACCCCCGACAGGGACCATACGGCTACACCTTC.

Worth noting for this clone: A read error may account for a junction end that differs from germline. The gene calls are TRBV28 and TRBJ2-1, with 8 bases aligning to TRBD2. Germline CDR1 reads MDHEN; CDR2 reads SYDVKM. The CDR3 runs 14 residues. CDR3 residues: CASRLAVSDNEQFF. The CDR3 nucleotides are TGTGCCAGCAGACTAGCGGTCTCCGACAATGAGCAGTTCTTC.

J is TRBJ1-5 and V is TRBV6-5; tentative D call: TRBD1 (5 bases). The V end was cut by 6 bases, the J end by 4 bases, with 13 bases between. The CDR3 is 14 residues long. Germline V lookup: CDR1 MNHEY, CDR2 SVGAGI. CDR3: CASSPAAGNQPQHF. CDR3 DNA sequence: TGTGCCAGCAGCCCCGCGGCAGGGAATCAGCCCCAGCATTTT.

This sequence joins TRBV28 and TRBJ1-6, with D possibly being TRBD1 (5 bases). There are 16 residues in the CDR3. V was cut by 1 base and J by 5 bases, with 12 bases left in between. Germline V lookup: CDR1 MDHEN, CDR2 SYDVKM. DNA of the CDR3: TGTGCCAGCAGTTTATCCGCTTCCAGGGATAATTCACCCCTCCACTTT. Its protein is CASSLSASRDNSPLHF.

The rearrangement links TRBV18 to TRBJ2-5, with D tentatively TRBD1 (6 bases). The J call may be wrong; the DNA end is better matched by TRBJ2-7. CDR3 length equals 15 residues. CDR1 is KGHSH, CDR2 LQKENI, per germline. The CDR3 reads CASSPGSQGSYEQYF. Written as DNA, the CDR3 is TGTGCCAGCTCACCGGGGTCACAGGGATCCTACGAGCAGTACTTC.